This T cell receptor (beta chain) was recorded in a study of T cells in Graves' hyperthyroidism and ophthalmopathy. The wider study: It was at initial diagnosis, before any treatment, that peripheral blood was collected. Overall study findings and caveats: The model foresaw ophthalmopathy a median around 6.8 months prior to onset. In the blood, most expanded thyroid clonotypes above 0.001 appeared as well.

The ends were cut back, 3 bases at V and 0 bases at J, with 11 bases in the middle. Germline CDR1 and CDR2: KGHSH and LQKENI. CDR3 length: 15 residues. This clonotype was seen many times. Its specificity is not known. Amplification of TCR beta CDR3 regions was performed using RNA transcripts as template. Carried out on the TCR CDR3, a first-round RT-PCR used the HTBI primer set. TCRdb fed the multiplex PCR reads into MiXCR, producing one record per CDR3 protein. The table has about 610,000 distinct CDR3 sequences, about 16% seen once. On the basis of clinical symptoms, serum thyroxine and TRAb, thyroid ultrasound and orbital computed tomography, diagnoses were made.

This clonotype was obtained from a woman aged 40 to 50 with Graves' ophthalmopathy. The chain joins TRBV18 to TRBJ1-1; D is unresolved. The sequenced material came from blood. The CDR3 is CASSPLEGVNTEAFF. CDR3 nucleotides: TGTGCCAGCTCACCCCTGGAGGGCGTGAACACTGAAGCTTTCTTT.